The TCR beta chain described here comes from a study of STAT5B mutations in CD4+ large granular lymphocyte leukemia. Clones were sequenced by immunoSEQ multiplex PCR, and TCRdb holds only the in-frame ones, with some missing. There are about 30,000 clones in the sample; about four fifths occur only once, and about 2.7% lies in the top ten. CDR3 length equals 15 residues. Trimming removed 5 bases from V and 0 bases from J; junction bases left unmatched: 6. CDR1 is SGHKS, CDR2 YYEKEE, per germline (reference sequence). This receptor was obtained from a human donor in good health. The source material was CD4+ T cells from blood buffy coats. V is TRBV5-5 and J is TRBJ1-2; TRBD1 matches 8 bases. Written as DNA, the CDR3 is TGTGCCAGCAGGCCTGACAGGGGCACTAACTATGGCTACACCTTC. Its translation: CASRPDRGTNYGYTF.